This T cell receptor beta chain came from a study of beta chain features in type 1 diabetes (dated by TCRdb to between 2018 and 2020). Concerning the study at large: No differences in mean age, gender distribution, total cell number or subset yield were found between patients and healthy donors. Across all samples, almost 110 million sorted cells were examined, and cell number per subset correlated strongly with RNA yield. In the study, TCRB repertoires of sorted circulating CD4+ T cell subsets from recently diagnosed type 1 diabetes patients were compared with those of matched healthy donors. Whereas all 30 or so donors provided naive and central memory subsets, regulatory and stem cell-like memory subsets were isolated from just 8 patients and roughly eight healthy donors. Study-level results and caveats: At VDJ recombination sites, type 1 diabetes patients had fewer insertions and more deleted nucleotides, which implies abnormalities in thymic rearrangement. In all four CD4+ subsets, TCRB CDR3 length was moderately but significantly shorter in type 1 diabetes patients. Shorter templates might be favored by PCR, yet because patient and control samples were amplified and corrected together, any such skew would affect both groups equally. Because cDNA was sequenced instead of genomic DNA, highly expressing activated cells could be over-represented, though the groups showed no difference in activation or CD3 levels. HLA sub-analyses involved small numbers of individuals, so any influence of HLA type on TCRB rearrangement remained unresolved. Naive, central memory and regulatory TCRB repertoires appeared to be more similar among patients than among healthy donors.

The entire isolated RNA was reverse transcribed using the High Capacity cDNA Reverse Transcription Kit, and thus expressed TCRB transcripts were sequenced. Deep immunoSEQ sequencing was performed on naive, central memory and regulatory T cell samples, with an average of about 4 million total reads per sample. Sorted cells were lysed in RLT buffer and RNA was extracted with DNase-treated RNeasy Micro or Mini kits, depending on cell number. Each cell subset was processed on its own to prevent cross-contamination, while patient and healthy donor samples were processed together. The immunoSEQ multiplex PCR was used to amplify TCRB sequences from cDNA, generating 87-bp fragments that spanned the CDR3 region. The amplicons were sequenced using the Illumina HiSeq platform. The study's processing was this. Synthetic template baselines were used to correct PCR bias computationally, reads within Hamming distance 2 were collapsed together, and singletons that could not be merged were discarded. Reads were aligned against IMGT so that V, D and J genes, CDR3 length and insertions or deletions at six rearrangement sites could be assigned. Clonotype counts were normalized to sorted cell number within each subset before computing true diversity and Gini coefficients with the tcR R package. The overlap coefficient, calculated on TCRB nucleotide sequences, was used to quantify repertoire sharing. Out-of-frame TCRB sequences from naive cells were analyzed to stand in for the pre-selection repertoire. Not all clones reach the TCRdb copy of this immuneACCESS table, which keeps in-frame sequences only. Checked studies attribute under half of the gap to unresolved V genes and leave the rest unexplained. V and J calls plus clone size are reproduced from that table; the DNA served to infer D and trimming. In all, the sample holds 600,000 or so clones, and around 12% of those were seen once. Roughly 0.12% of the sample rests with the top ten.

A note on this clone: This clone's antigen is unknown. Base qualities were left out, and no much larger clone turns up one base away.

CDR1 and CDR2, looked up from the germline V gene, are SGHTA and FQGTGA. Its CDR3 holds 14 amino acids, cysteine through phenylalanine. The entry retains the CDR3 DNA only, 42 bases that are in frame from base 1. V sheds 6 bases and J sheds 6 bases, leaving 14 bases between their ends. Each donor gave one peripheral blood draw, averaging approximately 0.12 L, which was collected into heparinised tubes. Naive, central memory, regulatory and stem cell-like memory CD4+ T cells were sorted on a BD FACSAria II using a panel including CD45RO, CCR7, CD25, CD127, CD95 and CD27. A purity above 95% was achieved for all sorted populations. PBMCs were separated immediately by Lymphoprep density gradient centrifugation and were stained directly, without being cultured. So that batch effects would be minimized, each experiment stained and sorted samples in pairs, pairing one healthy donor with one patient.

This sequence uses TRBV7-3 and TRBJ2-2; the D gene is perhaps TRBD1, from 6 matching bases. This clonotype originated in a man aged 25 to 45 with type 1 diabetes. Specimen: naive CD4+ T cells from blood. The sample's cell subset or site label is to be understood as: true naive CD4+ T cells. The nucleotide sequence reads TGTGCCAGCAGACCTAACAGGGAAGCCGGGGAGCTGTTTTTT. This codes for CASRPNREAGELFF.